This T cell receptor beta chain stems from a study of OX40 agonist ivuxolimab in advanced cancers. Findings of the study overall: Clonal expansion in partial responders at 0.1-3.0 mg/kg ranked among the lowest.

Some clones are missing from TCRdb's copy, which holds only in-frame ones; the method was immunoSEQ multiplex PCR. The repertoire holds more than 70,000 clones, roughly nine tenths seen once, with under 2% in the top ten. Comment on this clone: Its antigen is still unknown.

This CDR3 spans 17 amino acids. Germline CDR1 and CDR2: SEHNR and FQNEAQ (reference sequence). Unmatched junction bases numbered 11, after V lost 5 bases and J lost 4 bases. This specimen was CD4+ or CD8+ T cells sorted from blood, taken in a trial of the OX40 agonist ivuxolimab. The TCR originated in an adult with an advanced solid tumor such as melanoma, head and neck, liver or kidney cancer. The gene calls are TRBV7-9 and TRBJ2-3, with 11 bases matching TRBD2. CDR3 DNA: TGTGCCAGCAGCCCTACTAAGACTAGCGGGATCTCAGATACGCAGTATTTT. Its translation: CASSPTKTSGISDTQYF.